This T cell receptor beta chain was captured by sequencing in a study of early stage breast cancer tumors (dated 2017 in TCRdb). Some background on the complete study: Of the roughly 15 invasive breast tumors, around twelve were found to be estrogen receptor-positive, progesterone receptor-positive and HER2-negative. About 65% of the 12 ER+/PR+/HER2- tumors were invasive ductal carcinomas, while the other four were invasive lobular carcinomas. The average read coverage per sample was approximately 9.8-fold. A total of 2 million to 3 million templates, representing roughly 1,100,000 unique clonotypes, were detected across all samples.

The study profiled bulk TCR beta-chain repertoires in matched peripheral blood, tumor and adjacent normal breast tissue taken from about 15 patients with early-stage breast cancer. Before surgery, roughly 5-11 mL of whole blood was collected in EDTA tubes and processed within 2 hours. Peripheral blood mononuclear cells were isolated by Ficoll-Paque centrifugation in SepMate-50 tubes. PBMCs were cryopreserved in aliquots of roughly 1.8 to 4 million cells in about 90% FBS with around 10% DMSO and kept in liquid nitrogen. The Qiagen AllPrep DNA/RNA Mini kit was used for genomic DNA extraction. Every sample was amplified as two independent genomic DNA replicates, using approximately 550 ng for blood and about 1.6 ug for tumor or normal breast. TCRB sequencing of genomic DNA was carried out with the ImmunoSeq Intro kit according to the manufacturer's instructions. Multiplex PCR ran 31 cycles with proprietary primers and spike-in control sequences for absolute quantification. An 87-bp fragment spanning the CDR3 and flanking V and J genes was sequenced with single-end 150-bp reads. Seven samples, with two replicates for each sample, were multiplexed per lane of an Illumina MiSeq using version 3.0 chemistry. In the original analysis: The vendor's proprietary pipeline processed the raw data and merged both replicates into a single result for each sample. A clonotype was defined as productive rearrangements that share the same V-gene family, CDR3 amino acid sequence and J-gene segment. Clonality was computed as 1 minus the normalized Shannon entropy (Pielou evenness) of TCRB abundances. T cell density was estimated by dividing total templates by the number of input cells inferred from the DNA input amount. Recon with default parameters was used to estimate total repertoire diversity and clonality. A clonotype was considered tumor-enriched if its abundance in tumor exceeded 0.1% and was at least 32-fold higher than its abundance in normal breast. Not all clones reach the TCRdb copy of this immuneACCESS table, which keeps in-frame sequences only. Checked studies attribute under half of the gap to unresolved V genes and leave the rest unexplained. That table is the source of V, J and clone size, and D and trimming were worked out from the DNA. Within this sample are around 20,000 clones, with approximately 82% of them counted one time only. The biggest ten clones account for about 1.7% of the sample.

Study-wide findings and limitations: Repertoires from blood resembled normal breast more closely than tumor, and using blood as a reference for each tissue separated tumor from normal in about 85% of the 16 patients. Sequencing bulk genomic DNA from unsorted cells could not capture chain pairing or functional markers like CD4, CD8 and FOXP3. Compared with adjacent normal breast tissue, tumors had roughly 2.5-fold higher T cell density and higher clonality. Because the cohort was small, a breakdown by tumor subtype could not be done. Enriched TCRB sequences shared across patients were found to be mostly commonly generated sequences that were unlikely to play an important role in the tumor microenvironment.

Taken from cysteine to phenylalanine, the CDR3 has 13 residues. The CDR3 DNA has 39 bases and is translated from base 1. The germline V gene provides CDR1 SNHLY and CDR2 FYNNEI. V is pared back by 6 bases and J by 2 bases, with 10 bases lying between the germline termini. Remarks on this clone: Its binding antigen is unknown. No much larger clone exists at a distance of one base, and base qualities are not known.

This receptor chain uses TRBV2 and TRBJ2-5, with no reliable assignment of the D segment. The clonotype was recovered from a person aged 70 to 79 with breast cancer. The sequencing sample was made of blood. The nucleotides are TGTGCCAGCAGCAAAGACACTCAAGAGACCCAGTACTTC. Its protein reads: CASSKDTQETQYF.